This note documents a single TCR beta chain sequence. Its target is unknown. The sample belongs to a study of shared clonotypes between healthy human individuals. The naive CD8 fraction comprised CD45RO-negative cells positively selected for CCR7 and excluded terminally differentiated effector memory CD45RA+ cells. As processed by the authors: With immunoSEQ giving junction-only sequences and no quality scores, filtering differed. Profiling relied on immunoSEQ multiplex PCR, and the TCRdb table lists in-frame clones only, not all of them. V and J calls and clone size are given by that table; D and trimming were obtained from the DNA. The sample holds about 2.1 million clones; roughly 95% are singletons and the top ten take 1.5% to 2%. The V gene's germline CDR1 is SGDLS and CDR2 YYNGEE. The V gene lost 3 bases and the J gene lost 8 bases, with 15 bases spanning the gap. The CDR3 is 14 residues long.

Notes on the study in general: Unshared clonotypes carried lower generation probabilities than those common to all four donors. In this cohort, only blood was sampled, and tissue repertoires likely differ. Naive CD4 clonotype sharing across several donors was about 5%.

Material: naive CD8+ T cells from PBMCs. The sequence was collected from a man younger than 30 in good health. Some clones in this sample may be carry-over from other donors' samples. The genes are TRBV9 and TRBJ2-1; the D is unclear. The CDR3, as DNA: TGTGCCAGCAGCGGTCCCCCAAGGTCGGATGAGCAGTTCTTC. It codes for CASSGPPRSDEQFF.